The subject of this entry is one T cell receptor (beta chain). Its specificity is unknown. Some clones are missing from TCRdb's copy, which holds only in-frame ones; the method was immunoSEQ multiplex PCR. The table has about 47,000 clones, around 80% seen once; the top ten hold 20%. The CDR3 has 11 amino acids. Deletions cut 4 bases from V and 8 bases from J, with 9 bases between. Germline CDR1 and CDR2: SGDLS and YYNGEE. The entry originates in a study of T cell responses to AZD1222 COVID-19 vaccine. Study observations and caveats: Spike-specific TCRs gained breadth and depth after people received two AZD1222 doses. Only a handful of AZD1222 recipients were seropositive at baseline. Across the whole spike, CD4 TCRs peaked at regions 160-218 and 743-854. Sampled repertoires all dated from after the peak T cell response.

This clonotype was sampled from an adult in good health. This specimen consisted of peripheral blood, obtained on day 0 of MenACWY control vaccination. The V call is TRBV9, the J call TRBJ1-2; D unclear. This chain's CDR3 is CASSQSGGYTF. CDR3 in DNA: TGTGCCAGCAGCCAGTCCGGGGGCTACACCTTC.